The sequence of this TCR beta chain was determined in a study of cytomegalovirus exposure and HLA in healthy donors. The study's findings and limits: A later analysis linked 16,951 TCR beta sequences to HLA alleles at 0.05 false discovery rate.

Regarding this clone: What it binds is unknown.

PCR used 60 Vbeta primers and 13 Jbeta primers. Repertoires were generated with immunoSEQ multiplex PCR, while TCRdb's copy carries only in-frame clones and drops some. The repertoire holds about 98,000 clones, with approximately 83% as singletons. Every donor was a healthy person donating bone marrow. Per germline, CDR1 SGHTA and CDR2 FQGNSA. With 1 base removed from V and 6 bases from J, the gap between germline ends came to 12 bases. This CDR3 has 15 residues. The chain has TRBV7-2 and TRBJ1-4; D gene uncertain. Sequenced input: PBMCs. The TCR sequence derives from a female donor in good health and CMV-seropositive. In nucleotides, the CDR3 is TGTGCCAGCAGCTTAGATGGGTCCGGGGATGAAAAACTGTTTTTT. Its translation: CASSLDGSGDEKLFF. The complete variable domain, with remaining parts taken from reference TRBV7-2 and TRBJ1-4, reads GAGVSQSPSNKVTEKGKDVELRCDPISGHTALYWYRQSLGQGLEFLIYFQGNSAPDKSGLPSDRFSAERTGGSVSTLTIQRTQQEDSAVYLCASSLDGSGDEKLFFGSGTQLSVL.